This is a list of T cell receptor beta chains from one sample in a study of identifying expanded T cells in peripheral blood. The method was immunoSEQ multiplex PCR; TCRdb's version includes in-frame clones alone and lacks a portion of them. The sample shows more than 90,000 clones, around 88% of them seen only once. Material for sequencing was blood. The receptors were gathered from a person aged 18 to 75 in good health. Each CDR3 is given with its conserved first and last residue. Fields, in order: V gene, D gene, J gene, clone size, CDR3 DNA, CDR3 protein. The D gene is left open where the match is weak. A row's size may be missing; if present it is once, few, many or a size class.

v_call: TRBV30
d_call: TRBD1
j_call: TRBJ1-2
clone_size: .
cdr3_nt: TGTGCCTGGAGTGTAGGGGACAGGGACTACTATGGCTACACCTTC
cdr3_aa: CAWSVGDRDYYGYTF

v_call: TRBV7-8
d_call: TRBD1
j_call: TRBJ2-4
clone_size: once
cdr3_nt: TGTGCCAGCAGCCCTTGGACAGGCCCCATGGATCAGTACTTC
cdr3_aa: CASSPWTGPMDQYF

v_call: TRBV7-2
d_call: TRBD2
j_call: TRBJ2-2
clone_size: .
cdr3_nt: TGTGCCAGCAGCTTGTTCGCTAGCGGGGGGAACACCGGGGAGCTGTTTTTT
cdr3_aa: CASSLFASGGNTGELFF

v_call: TRBV5-4
d_call: .
j_call: TRBJ1-4
clone_size: .
cdr3_nt: TGTGCCAGCAGCTTAATGGGGGGGCAGGGAAAACTGTTTTTT
cdr3_aa: CASSLMGGQGKLFF

v_call: TRBV2
d_call: .
j_call: TRBJ2-3
clone_size: .
cdr3_nt: TGTGCCGCACTGAAAGCAGAGAACAGAATCTGGGGAGATACGCAGTATTTT
cdr3_aa: CAALKAENRIWGDTQYF

v_call: TRBV7-2
d_call: .
j_call: TRBJ1-1
clone_size: .
cdr3_nt: TGTGCCAGCAGCTTACTGTGGAACACTGAAGCTTTCTTT
cdr3_aa: CASSLLWNTEAFF

v_call: TRBV10-1
d_call: TRBD2
j_call: TRBJ2-1
clone_size: .
cdr3_nt: TGCGCCAGCAGCGGGGGGAGCTCCTACAATGAGCAGTTCTTC
cdr3_aa: CASSGGSSYNEQFF

v_call: TRBV11-3
d_call: TRBD2
j_call: TRBJ2-1
clone_size: .
cdr3_nt: TGTGCCAGCAGCTTAGATCAGGCAGGGACTAGCGCCTACAATGAGCAGTTCTTC
cdr3_aa: CASSLDQAGTSAYNEQFF

v_call: TRBV13
d_call: TRBD2
j_call: TRBJ2-1
clone_size: .
cdr3_nt: TGTGCCAGCAGCCCCGAGGCGGGGGGCACCTACAATGAGCAGTTCTTC
cdr3_aa: CASSPEAGGTYNEQFF

v_call: TRBV7-6
d_call: .
j_call: TRBJ1-1
clone_size: .
cdr3_nt: TGTGCCAGCAGCTTAGGGCAAATGAACACTGAAGCTTTCTTT
cdr3_aa: CASSLGQMNTEAFF

v_call: TRBV7-2
d_call: .
j_call: TRBJ1-6
clone_size: .
cdr3_nt: TGTGCCAGCAGCTTTTTGCTAGGCAGCTATAATTCACCCCTCCACTTT
cdr3_aa: CASSFLLGSYNSPLHF

v_call: TRBV28
d_call: .
j_call: TRBJ2-7
clone_size: .
cdr3_nt: TGTGCCAGCGCCAGGTATTCCTACGAGCAGTACTTC
cdr3_aa: CASARYSYEQYF

v_call: TRBV11-2
d_call: TRBD1
j_call: TRBJ2-7
clone_size: .
cdr3_nt: TGTGCCAGCAGCTTAACGACAGGGATAGAGCAGTACTTC
cdr3_aa: CASSLTTGIEQYF

v_call: TRBV28
d_call: .
j_call: TRBJ2-7
clone_size: once
cdr3_nt: TGTGCCAGCAGTTTATTACGAGGCAGGGGCTACGAGCAGTACTTC
cdr3_aa: CASSLLRGRGYEQYF

v_call: TRBV7-8
d_call: TRBD1
j_call: TRBJ1-1
clone_size: .
cdr3_nt: TGTGCCAGCAGCCTCGCGGCGACAGGGGAATGGAACACTGAAGCTTTCTTT
cdr3_aa: CASSLAATGEWNTEAFF

v_call: TRBV7-9
d_call: .
j_call: TRBJ2-1
clone_size: .
cdr3_nt: TGTGCCAGCAGCTCCCTCGTAGGGACCGGGATCTCCTACAATGAGCAGTTCTTC
cdr3_aa: CASSSLVGTGISYNEQFF

v_call: TRBV2
d_call: .
j_call: TRBJ1-2
clone_size: .
cdr3_nt: TGTGCCAGCAGTGCTCAGGGAGGCTCCCTTGGCTACACCTTC
cdr3_aa: CASSAQGGSLGYTF

v_call: TRBV10-3
d_call: .
j_call: TRBJ2-3
clone_size: .
cdr3_nt: TGTGCCATCAGTACTCTCGAGCCGAATACGCAGTATTTT
cdr3_aa: CAISTLEPNTQYF

v_call: TRBV7-9
d_call: .
j_call: TRBJ1-4
clone_size: .
cdr3_nt: TGTGCCAGCAGCCCTCAAGGGGGAACTAATGAAAAACTGTTTTTT
cdr3_aa: CASSPQGGTNEKLFF

v_call: TRBV10-3
d_call: TRBD2
j_call: TRBJ2-1
clone_size: .
cdr3_nt: TGTGCCATCACCCCGGGGGGGACCTCCTACAATGAGCAGTTCTTC
cdr3_aa: CAITPGGTSYNEQFF

v_call: TRBV2
d_call: TRBD1
j_call: TRBJ2-5
clone_size: .
cdr3_nt: TGTGCCAGCACCTTGTCCGGGACAGGGGTTGCAGAGACCCAGTACTTC
cdr3_aa: CASTLSGTGVAETQYF

v_call: TRBV7-9
d_call: TRBD1
j_call: TRBJ2-7
clone_size: .
cdr3_nt: TGTGCCAGCAGCTTAGGACAGGGTGAGGAGCACGAGCAGTACTTC
cdr3_aa: CASSLGQGEEHEQYF

v_call: TRBV7-6
d_call: TRBD1
j_call: TRBJ1-2
clone_size: .
cdr3_nt: TGTGCCAGCAGCGGAGGACAGGCCGGCAGCTACACCTTC
cdr3_aa: CASSGGQAGSYTF

v_call: TRBV20-1
d_call: .
j_call: TRBJ2-7
clone_size: .
cdr3_nt: TGCAGTGCTCAATCCTACGAGCAGTACTTC
cdr3_aa: CSAQSYEQYF

v_call: TRBV2
d_call: .
j_call: TRBJ2-7
clone_size: .
cdr3_nt: TGTGCCAGCAGTCCTCCACGGGAACCCTACGAGCAGTACTTC
cdr3_aa: CASSPPREPYEQYF

v_call: TRBV29-1
d_call: TRBD2
j_call: TRBJ2-5
clone_size: .
cdr3_nt: TGCAGCGCCCGACTAGCGGGGGGTCAAGAGACCCAGTACTTC
cdr3_aa: CSARLAGGQETQYF

v_call: TRBV5-1
d_call: TRBD1
j_call: TRBJ2-7
clone_size: .
cdr3_nt: TGCGCCAGCAGCCTACAGGGGAACGAGCAGTACTTC
cdr3_aa: CASSLQGNEQYF

v_call: TRBV5-1
d_call: .
j_call: TRBJ2-3
clone_size: few
cdr3_nt: TGCGCCAGCACCAGGGGGGGGAGCACAGATACGCAGTATTTT
cdr3_aa: CASTRGGSTDTQYF

v_call: TRBV11-3
d_call: TRBD1
j_call: TRBJ2-7
clone_size: .
cdr3_nt: TGTGCCAGCAGTCAAGGGTACGGACAGGGATACTACGAGCAGTACTTC
cdr3_aa: CASSQGYGQGYYEQYF

v_call: TRBV18
d_call: .
j_call: TRBJ2-2
clone_size: .
cdr3_nt: TGTGCCAGCTCGGGCGGCGTGAACACCGGGGAGCTGTTTTTT
cdr3_aa: CASSGGVNTGELFF

v_call: TRBV4-1
d_call: TRBD1
j_call: TRBJ2-1
clone_size: .
cdr3_nt: TGCGCCAGCAGCCAAAGTACCCAGGGGGCTTCTGAGCAGTTCTTC
cdr3_aa: CASSQSTQGASEQFF

v_call: TRBV28
d_call: TRBD1
j_call: TRBJ1-2
clone_size: .
cdr3_nt: TGTGCCAGCAGCCCAAGTCTACAGGGGGCGAGGGACTATGGCTACACCTTC
cdr3_aa: CASSPSLQGARDYGYTF

v_call: TRBV5-1
d_call: .
j_call: TRBJ2-3
clone_size: .
cdr3_nt: TGCGCCAGCAGCTTGGGTCACGACCAAGATACGCAGTATTTT
cdr3_aa: CASSLGHDQDTQYF

v_call: TRBV7-9
d_call: TRBD2
j_call: TRBJ2-5
clone_size: .
cdr3_nt: TGTGCCAGCAGCGTACGGGGGGGCCAAGAGACCCAGTACTTC
cdr3_aa: CASSVRGGQETQYF

v_call: TRBV12-5
d_call: .
j_call: TRBJ1-2
clone_size: once
cdr3_nt: TGTGCTAGTGGCTATGCCGTGGGTCCTAACTATGGCTACACCTTC
cdr3_aa: CASGYAVGPNYGYTF

v_call: TRBV28
d_call: .
j_call: TRBJ2-5
clone_size: .
cdr3_nt: TGTGCCAGCAGTTTGATAGGGCTGGGAGAGACCCAGTACTTC
cdr3_aa: CASSLIGLGETQYF

v_call: TRBV5-5
d_call: TRBD1
j_call: TRBJ2-7
clone_size: once
cdr3_nt: TGTGCCACCACTACAGGGGTGGCCCTCACTACCGAGCAGTACTTC
cdr3_aa: CATTTGVALTTEQYF

v_call: TRBV18
d_call: .
j_call: TRBJ1-2
clone_size: .
cdr3_nt: TGTGCCAGCTCACCACCGGGGGCAAACTATGGCTACACCTTC
cdr3_aa: CASSPPGANYGYTF

v_call: TRBV7-2
d_call: TRBD1
j_call: TRBJ1-1
clone_size: .
cdr3_nt: TGTGCCAGCAGCCTGGTGGCAGGGGGCGGCACTGAAGCTTTCTTT
cdr3_aa: CASSLVAGGGTEAFF

v_call: TRBV13
d_call: TRBD2
j_call: TRBJ2-5
clone_size: .
cdr3_nt: TGTGCCAGCAGCATCCAGCGGGGGGGACAAGAGACCCAGTACTTC
cdr3_aa: CASSIQRGGQETQYF

v_call: TRBV10-3
d_call: TRBD1
j_call: TRBJ2-7
clone_size: .
cdr3_nt: TGTGCCATTAAGGACAGGGGGCGTCAGGACGAGCAGTACTTC
cdr3_aa: CAIKDRGRQDEQYF

v_call: TRBV7-2
d_call: TRBD2
j_call: TRBJ2-7
clone_size: .
cdr3_nt: TGTGCCAGCAGCCAGACTAGCGGGGGGGTCTACGAGCAGTACTTC
cdr3_aa: CASSQTSGGVYEQYF

v_call: TRBV6-4
d_call: .
j_call: TRBJ2-7
clone_size: .
cdr3_nt: TGTGCCAGCAGTGACGGGTACGAGCAGTACTTC
cdr3_aa: CASSDGYEQYF

v_call: TRBV18
d_call: TRBD1
j_call: TRBJ1-4
clone_size: .
cdr3_nt: TGTGCCAGCTCACCACCGGACAGGGGAGCAACTAATGAAAAACTGTTTTTT
cdr3_aa: CASSPPDRGATNEKLFF

v_call: TRBV5-1
d_call: .
j_call: TRBJ2-7
clone_size: .
cdr3_nt: TGCGCCAGCAGCTTGCAGGGCGCCTACTCCTACGAGCAGTACTTC
cdr3_aa: CASSLQGAYSYEQYF

v_call: TRBV6-5
d_call: .
j_call: TRBJ1-3
clone_size: .
cdr3_nt: TGTGCCAGCAGTTCCATCAGAGGCGGTAACACCATATATTTT
cdr3_aa: CASSSIRGGNTIYF

v_call: TRBV6-1
d_call: TRBD2
j_call: TRBJ2-7
clone_size: .
cdr3_nt: TGTGCCAGCAGGTTTCTAGCGGGCACCTACGAGCAGTACTTC
cdr3_aa: CASRFLAGTYEQYF

v_call: TRBV4-2
d_call: .
j_call: TRBJ2-7
clone_size: .
cdr3_nt: TGTGCCAGCAGCCAAGATCTTGTAGCCGGGGCGATACAGTACTTC
cdr3_aa: CASSQDLVAGAIQYF

v_call: TRBV11-1
d_call: TRBD1
j_call: TRBJ2-3
clone_size: many
cdr3_nt: TGTGCCAGCAGCTTAGGACAGGGGGCTGAGACAGATACGCAGTATTTT
cdr3_aa: CASSLGQGAETDTQYF

v_call: TRBV6-7
d_call: TRBD1
j_call: TRBJ1-2
clone_size: .
cdr3_nt: TGTGCCAGCAGCGCACGCGCGACGACAGGGAAGTTTGGCTACACCTTC
cdr3_aa: CASSARATTGKFGYTF